The 3 T cell receptor beta chains presented below share a single source sample, sequenced in a study of cytomegalovirus exposure and HLA in healthy donors. 60 Vbeta and 13 Jbeta primers were used in PCR. Sequencing used immunoSEQ multiplex PCR; TCRdb keeps in-frame clones, though not all of them. The repertoire consists of about 180,000 clones, with roughly 79% occurring once and the leading ten covering roughly 5.8%. Sequenced input: PBMCs. Receptors originate from a middle-aged man in good health and CMV-seropositive.

About this clone itself: The identical CDR3 is also encoded by other nucleotide sequences in the sample. This sequence joins TRBV28 and TRBJ2-7, with TRBD2 as a possible D gene (5 bases). V was trimmed by 3 bases and J by 3 bases, leaving 9 bases between them. The germline CDR1 and CDR2 sequences are MDHEN and SYDVKM. The CDR3 covers 13 residues. The CDR3 here is CASSLLAGYEQYF. CDR3 sequence (DNA): TGTGCCAGCAGTTTGCTAGCAGGCTACGAGCAGTACTTC.

Worth noting for this clone: This specimen includes other DNA sequences encoding the same CDR3. This rearrangement joins TRBV5-1 to TRBJ2-3; D is undetermined. The germline gives CDR1 SGHRS, CDR2 YFSETQ. The CDR3 totals 13 residues. Deletions cut 0 bases from V and 0 bases from J, with 2 bases between. CDR3 in amino acids: CASSLASTDTQYF. CDR3 DNA: TGCGCCAGCAGCTTGGCGAGCACAGATACGCAGTATTTT. Complete variable domain (other parts from reference TRBV5-1 and TRBJ2-3): KAGVTQTPRYLIKTRGQQVTLSCSPISGHRSVSWYQQTPGQGLQFLFEYFSETQRNKGNFPGRFSGRQFSNSRSEMNVSTLELGDSALYLCASSLASTDTQYFGPGTRLTVL.

The CDR3 nucleotides read TGTGCCAGCAGCTTTTGGCGGGAGGACGAGCAGTACTTC. Encoded protein: CASSFWREDEQYF. The chain combines TRBV7-2 with TRBJ2-7, with 8 bases aligning to TRBD2. Trimming cost V 3 bases and J 5 bases; bases outside gene matches: 3. This CDR3 has 13 residues. CDR1 is SGHTA, CDR2 FQGNSA, per germline.